The 31 T cell receptor beta chains below come from one sample, sequenced in a study of T cells after yellow fever vaccination. MiXCR was run by TCRdb on the 5' RACE reads, yielding one entry per CDR3 protein. The table includes about 430,000 distinct CDR3 sequences, approximately 18% detected once. The sample consisted of PBMCs, taken before the yellow fever booster vaccination. Receptor source: a man younger than 35 who received the YFV17D yellow fever vaccine.

V usage is TRBV10-3 and J usage is TRBJ2-1; unclear D gene. This CDR3 is 15 amino acids long. The germline gives CDR1 ENHRY, CDR2 SYGVKD. The ends were cut back, 11 bases at V and 2 bases at J, with 19 bases in the middle. The CDR3 coding sequence is TGTGCCCACGGGCAGGCGCCGCCCGCCTACAATGAGCAGTTCTTC. This sequence encodes CAHGQAPPAYNEQFF.

This clonotype was counted only a few times. The V call is TRBV4-2, the J call TRBJ2-4; tentatively, D is TRBD1 (6 bases). Germline-derived CDR1 and CDR2 are LGHNA and YNFKEQ. V lost 0 bases and J 3 bases, leaving 6 bases between the germline ends. The CDR3 sequence is 14 residues long. Written as DNA, the CDR3 is TGTGCCAGCAGCCAAGAAGGGGGCAAAAACATTCAGTACTTC. Translating it yields CASSQEGGKNIQYF.

The rearrangement links TRBV29-1 to TRBJ2-5; D not certain. The ends were cut back, 3 bases at V and 5 bases at J, with 7 bases in the middle. Germline V CDR1 and CDR2: SQVTM, ANQGSEA. This CDR3 comprises 11 residues. The CDR3 reads CSVERVETQYF. DNA of the CDR3: TGCAGCGTTGAGCGAGTCGAGACCCAGTACTTC.

The chain combines TRBV7-9 with TRBJ2-5; no definite D call. This CDR3 region has 13 residues. The germline gives CDR1 SEHNR, CDR2 FQNEAQ (reference sequence). Trimming left V 4 bases short and J 2 bases short, with 8 bases between. CDR3: CASSYDLQETQYF. In DNA, the CDR3 is TGTGCCAGCAGCTACGACTTACAAGAGACCCAGTACTTC.

This clonotype was counted between two and nine times. The rearrangement uses TRBV2 and TRBJ2-2; D perhaps matches TRBD1 (5 bases). CDR1 is SNHLY and CDR2 is FYNNEI in the germline V gene. CDR3 length equals 14 residues. V lost 4 bases to trimming and J lost 5 bases, with 11 bases between them. Here the CDR3 reads CASSVGRGTGELFF. The CDR3, as DNA: TGTGCCAGCAGTGTCGGTAGGGGAACCGGGGAGCTGTTTTTT.

The CDR3 DNA reads as TGCAGTGCCCTGAGTAGCGGGGGGCCCCAAGAGACCCAGTACTTC. It yields the protein CSALSSGGPQETQYF. V gene TRBV20-1 combines with J gene TRBJ2-5; TRBD2 matches 10 bases. Germline CDR1 is DFQATT and CDR2 is SNEGSKA (reference sequence). V shed 6 bases and J 1 base; nucleotides not matched to a gene: 8. This CDR3 has 15 residues.

The chain is built from TRBV20-1 and TRBJ1-2; D gene uncertain. This CDR3 is 12 amino acids long. The germline V gene encodes CDR1 DFQATT and CDR2 SNEGSKA (reference sequence). V shed 4 bases and J shed 5 bases, with 11 bases lying between them. CDR3 nucleotides: TGCAGTGCTACCGACCCTGGATATGGCTACACCTTC. Its protein product is CSATDPGYGYTF.

This clonotype was observed a few times. The chain employs TRBV5-1 and TRBJ1-1; 7 bases agree with TRBD1. Germline assignment: CDR1 SGHRS and CDR2 YFSETQ. The V gene end was trimmed by 5 bases and the J gene end by 3 bases; junction bases not matched to a gene: 4. This CDR3 has 13 amino acids. CDR3 bases: TGCGCCAGCAGGACAGGGCCGGACACTGAAGCTTTCTTT. It yields the protein CASRTGPDTEAFF.

The chain has TRBV4-1 and TRBJ1-2, with TRBD1 matching 11 bases. Losses at the gene ends were 1 base for V and 8 bases for J; bases not matched to a gene: 6. The CDR3 sequence is 15 residues long. Looked up from germline, CDR1 is MGHRA and CDR2 is YSYEKL. This chain's CDR3 is CASSQVQGQGEGYTF. As DNA, the CDR3 is TGCGCCAGCAGCCAAGTACAGGGACAGGGGGAAGGCTACACCTTC.

The V call is TRBV6-5, the J call TRBJ1-1; no clear D gene. Germline values: CDR1 MNHEY, CDR2 SVGAGI. The CDR3 length is 13 residues. The ends were cut back, 2 bases at V and 1 base at J, with 5 bases in the middle. The CDR3 is CASSYLRNTEAFF. The CDR3 nucleotides read TGTGCCAGCAGTTACCTGCGGAACACTGAAGCTTTCTTT.

This clonotype turned up a few times. This rearrangement joins TRBV5-5 to TRBJ2-1; 8 bases are shared with TRBD2. Unmatched junction bases numbered 13, after V lost 2 bases and J lost 0 bases. CDR3 length equals 19 residues. Germline loops: CDR1 SGHKS, CDR2 YYEKEE (reference sequence). CDR3 region: CASSLGSSGKQRSYNEQFF. The CDR3, as DNA: TGTGCCAGCAGCTTAGGGAGTAGCGGGAAGCAACGCTCCTACAATGAGCAGTTCTTC.

The V gene is TRBV12-3 or TRBV12-4, the J gene TRBJ2-1; D perhaps matches TRBD2 (5 bases). The CDR3 length is 11 residues. The ends were cut back, 3 bases at V and 10 bases at J, with 7 bases in the middle. The CDR3 DNA reads as TGTGCCAGCAGTTTCTGGGAGGAGCAGTTCTTC. It encodes CASSFWEEQFF.

This clonotype turned up a few times. The rearrangement links TRBV5-6 to TRBJ2-5; the match to TRBD2 covers 11 bases. Germline-derived CDR1 and CDR2 are SGHDT and YYEEEE. The CDR3 extends over 14 amino acids. V was pared by 5 bases and J by 2 bases, with 2 bases of the junction left unmatched. The chain's CDR3 is CASRLAGEQETQYF. Written as DNA, the CDR3 is TGTGCCAGCAGACTAGCGGGGGAACAAGAGACCCAGTACTTC.

This clonotype has only a few counts. The chain employs TRBV19 and TRBJ2-1; TRBD1 might be the D (5 bases). CDR3 length: 16 amino acids. From germline, CDR1 is LNHDA and CDR2 SQIVND (reference sequence). V was cut by 0 bases and J by 11 bases, with 20 bases left in between. The CDR3 bases are TGTGCCAGTAGTATAGATCGATTGCACCGAGACAGACAGCAGTTCTTC. It yields the protein CASSIDRLHRDRQQFF.

The genes are TRBV20-1 and TRBJ1-2; TRBD1 is a possible D gene (5 bases). The CDR3 length is 14 residues. V was trimmed by 6 bases and J by 3 bases, leaving 17 bases between them. CDR1 and CDR2 (germline): DFQATT, SNEGSKA (reference sequence). The CDR3 loop reads CSATTGQGDYGYTF. CDR3 nucleotides: TGCAGTGCGACAACAGGTCAGGGAGACTATGGCTACACCTTC.

This clonotype showed up just a few times. The chain uses TRBV5-8 and TRBJ2-2; possible D gene TRBD1, 6 bases. This CDR3 spans 17 amino acids. Trimming removed 1 base from V and 5 bases from J, with 18 bases in between. The germline V gene has CDR1 SGHTS and CDR2 YDEGEE. DNA for the CDR3: TGTGCCAGCAGCTTGAGGGCAGGGGCATTGAGGACCGGGGAGCTGTTTTTT. Its translation is CASSLRAGALRTGELFF. The complete variable domain, with remaining parts taken from reference TRBV5-8 and TRBJ2-2, reads EAGVTQSPTHLIKTRGQQATLRCSPISGHTSVYWYQQALGLGLQFLLWYDEGEERNRGNFPPRFSGRQFPNYSSELNVNALELEDSALYLCASSLRAGALRTGELFFGEGSRLTVL.

This chain joins TRBV5-5 and TRBJ1-2; TRBD1 matches at 11 bases. There are 16 residues in the CDR3. CDR1 is SGHKS and CDR2 is YYEKEE in the germline V gene (reference sequence). With V trimmed by 1 base and J by 7 bases, 9 bases remained unmatched. The CDR3: CASSLTGTGGIFGYTF. CDR3 nucleotide sequence: TGTGCCAGCAGCTTGACCGGGACAGGGGGTATATTTGGCTACACCTTC. Complete variable domain (other parts from reference TRBV5-5 and TRBJ1-2): DAGVTQSPTHLIKTRGQQVTLRCSPISGHKSVSWYQQVLGQGPQFIFQYYEKEERGRGNFPDRFSARQFPNYSSELNVNALLLGDSALYLCASSLTGTGGIFGYTFGSGTRLTVV.

The chain is built from TRBV5-5 and TRBJ1-1, with D perhaps matching TRBD1 (6 bases). From germline, CDR1 is SGHKS and CDR2 YYEKEE (reference sequence). Trimming removed 3 bases at V and 6 bases at J, with 15 bases between. The CDR3 spans 14 residues. This CDR3 reads CASSSLPGTPEAFF. In DNA, the CDR3 is TGTGCCAGCAGCTCATTACCCGGGACACCTGAAGCTTTCTTT.

Only a few counts were recorded for this clonotype. This chain connects TRBV27 to TRBJ2-3; 9 bases line up with TRBD2. The CDR3 spans 15 residues. Germline values: CDR1 MNHEY, CDR2 SMNVEV (reference sequence). Unmatched junction bases numbered 13, after V lost 6 bases and J lost 9 bases. The CDR3 DNA follows: TGTGCCAGCAGCAAGGTAGCGGGGGCGGCAGCCACGCAGTATTTT. Protein product: CASSKVAGAAATQYF.

This clonotype came up a few times. The gene calls are TRBV20-1 and TRBJ2-1, with a possible D match to TRBD1 (6 bases). Looked up from germline, CDR1 is DFQATT and CDR2 is SNEGSKA (reference sequence). The CDR3 covers 13 residues. V was shortened by 5 bases and J by 3 bases, with 11 bases between the two germline ends. CDR3 bases: TGCAGTGCTGACAAGGACAGCTACAATGAGCAGTTCTTC. This translates into CSADKDSYNEQFF.

This clonotype has a handful of counts. The gene calls are TRBV5-6 and TRBJ2-1; 12 positions agree with TRBD2. CDR3 length: 15 amino acids. The V segment lost 5 bases and the J segment 4 bases; nucleotides outside the gene matches: 4. The germline CDR1 and CDR2 sequences are SGHDT and YYEEEE. CDR3 DNA: TGTGCCAGCAGACCGCTAGCGGGGGGGTACAATGAGCAGTTCTTC. It codes for CASRPLAGGYNEQFF.

The chain couples TRBV27 to TRBJ2-2; D may match TRBD1 or TRBD2 (6 bases each). V gave up 0 bases and J gave up 4 bases, with 15 bases separating them. This CDR3 has 17 residues. The V gene's germline CDR1 is MNHEY and CDR2 SMNVEV (reference sequence). As DNA, the CDR3 is TGTGCCAGCAGTTTATCAGGGGGGCTAGAGGGCACCGGGGAGCTGTTTTTT. The encoded protein is CASSLSGGLEGTGELFF.

Only a few counts were recorded for this clonotype. The CDR3 nucleotides are TGTGCCAGCAGCCCCGACGGGCAAGAGACCCAGTACTTC. Protein product: CASSPDGQETQYF. The chain has TRBV4-2 and TRBJ2-5; D remains ambiguous. This CDR3 spans 13 amino acids. The germline V gene has CDR1 LGHNA and CDR2 YNFKEQ. Between the trimmed V and J ends, which lost 4 bases and 2 bases, there was a span of 8 bases.

This clonotype was seen more than once but under ten times. The chain uses TRBV9 and TRBJ2-3, with D uncertain. Deletions cut 0 bases from V and 6 bases from J, with 5 bases between. CDR3 size: 12 residues. Germline V CDR1 and CDR2: SGDLS, YYNGEE. DNA of the CDR3: TGTGCCAGCAGCGTAGATGATGATACGCAGTATTTT. Translated, it gives CASSVDDDTQYF. The whole variable domain, filled in from reference TRBV9 and TRBJ2-3, reads DSGVTQTPKHLITATGQRVTLRCSPRSGDLSVYWYQQSLDQGLQFLIQYYNGEERAKGNILERFSAQQFPDLHSELNLSSLELGDSALYFCASSVDDDTQYFGPGTRLTVL.

Note on this clonotype: A single base separates this from a much larger clone, so it may be a read error. V is TRBV4-3 and J is TRBJ2-1; 9 nucleotides agree with TRBD2. The length of the CDR3 is 18 residues. Trimming cost V 4 bases and J 9 bases; bases outside gene matches: 19. CDR1 and CDR2 (germline): LGHNA, YSLEER. CDR3 residues: CASSPPGGSRGGRVEQFF. For the CDR3, the DNA is TGCGCCAGCAGCCCCCCTGGAGGGTCGCGGGGGGGCCGGGTTGAGCAGTTCTTC.

The chain combines TRBV5-1 with TRBJ1-1; a possible D gene is TRBD1 (6 bases). This CDR3 has 14 amino acids. Germline CDR1 SGHRS, CDR2 YFSETQ. Trimming left V 4 bases short and J 7 bases short, with 17 bases between. CDR3 bases: TGCGCCAGCAGCCCAACGACAGGTACCCTTGAAGCTTTCTTT. This encodes CASSPTTGTLEAFF.

In this sample, this clonotype turned up a few times. This rearrangement joins TRBV18 to TRBJ1-1, with D perhaps TRBD1 (5 bases). Trimming took 1 base from V and 1 from J, leaving 19 bases between them. The CDR3 is made up of 18 amino acids. Germline lookup yields CDR1 KGHSH and CDR2 LQKENI. CDR3 in amino acids: CASSPRLGPGRGNTEAFF. The CDR3 bases are TGTGCCAGCTCACCACGGCTAGGGCCTGGAAGGGGGAACACTGAAGCTTTCTTT.

CDR3 loop: CASSLVSGRPTGELFF. CDR3 nucleotide sequence: TGCGCCAGCAGCTTGGTTTCAGGCAGGCCCACCGGGGAGCTGTTTTTT. The genes are TRBV5-1 and TRBJ2-2, with D uncertain. CDR3 length equals 16 residues. CDR1 is SGHRS, CDR2 YFSETQ, per germline. V dropped 0 bases and J dropped 4 bases, with 13 bases sitting between them.

This chain links TRBV7-6 with TRBJ2-7; D ambiguous. The CDR3 is 13 residues long. V lost 5 bases and J 3 bases, leaving 11 bases between the germline ends. Germline V gene data show CDR1 as SGHVS and CDR2 as FNYEAQ. The CDR3 here is CASSRSPLYEQYV. The CDR3 region has the DNA TGTGCCAGCAGCCGTAGTCCGCTCTACGAGCAGTACGTC.

The chain recombines TRBV12-3 or TRBV12-4 with TRBJ2-1, with TRBD1 matching over 8 bases. Trimming took 3 bases from V and 9 from J; bases not matched to a gene: 7. The CDR3 is 14 amino acids. CDR3 loop: CASSLGTGTGEQFF. The CDR3 DNA reads TGTGCCAGCAGTTTGGGGACAGGTACGGGTGAGCAGTTCTTC.

The gene calls are TRBV12-3 or TRBV12-4 and TRBJ1-3, with no clear D. V was trimmed by 3 bases and J by 5 bases, leaving 14 bases between them. The CDR3 has 15 residues. The chain's CDR3 is CASSFVRVGRNTIYF. The CDR3 DNA reads TGTGCCAGCAGTTTTGTGAGGGTAGGGAGAAACACCATATATTTT.